Following are 32 T cell receptor beta chains from one sample sequenced in a study of Tregs in tolerant kidney transplant recipients. Sequenced by immunoSEQ multiplex PCR; TCRdb stores in-frame clones only, minus some. This table holds over 60,000 clones, 85% to 90% found once. The sequencing used CD4+ T cells from blood, collected before the transplant. The receptors were gathered from a human donor who received a combined kidney and bone marrow transplant.

This clone was picked up one time. The sample holds other DNA sequences that translate to the same CDR3. The V call is TRBV30, the J call TRBJ2-5; D remains ambiguous. The V gene's germline CDR1 is GTSNPN and CDR2 SVGIG (reference sequence). This CDR3 spans 11 amino acids. V was clipped by 1 base and J by 4 bases, with 4 bases between them. CDR3 DNA: TGTGCCTGGAGTGGAGGAGAGACCCAGTACTTC. Translated: CAWSGGETQYF.

The CDR3 DNA follows: TGTGCCAGCAGTTTATTGGGGGGGGGCACCGGGGAGCTGTTTTTT. It translates to CASSLLGGGTGELFF. The chain links TRBV28 to TRBJ2-2, with TRBD2 matching 7 bases. This CDR3 is 15 amino acids long. Trimming cost V 1 base and J 4 bases; bases outside gene matches: 3. Germline CDR1 reads MDHEN; CDR2 reads SYDVKM.

V is TRBV29-1 and J is TRBJ2-5; no definite D call. Looked up from germline, CDR1 is SQVTM and CDR2 is ANQGSEA. This CDR3 is 12 amino acids long. V was trimmed by 5 bases and J by 1 base, leaving 8 bases between them. The CDR3 DNA follows: TGCAGCGTTAGGAGTGGCCAAGAGACCCAGTACTTC. It specifies CSVRSGQETQYF.

The chain couples TRBV6-1 to TRBJ1-5; D possibly corresponds to TRBD1 (5 bases). Trimming pared 6 bases from V and 5 bases from J, leaving 11 bases between. This CDR3 is built from 13 residues. Germline V gene lookup returns CDR1 MNHNS and CDR2 SASEGT. In DNA, the CDR3 is TGTGCCAGCAGGAAGGGGCCGGATCAGCCCCAGCATTTT. Its translation is CASRKGPDQPQHF.

The gene calls are TRBV25-1 and TRBJ2-3; 7 positions match TRBD2. J was trimmed by 5 bases and V by 5 bases; bases with no gene match: 7. The CDR3 length is 14 residues. Germline CDR1 reads MGHDK; CDR2 reads SYGVNS. The CDR3 sequence: CASSKAGDLDTQYF. CDR3 nucleotides: TGTGCCAGCAGTAAGGCGGGAGATCTAGATACGCAGTATTTT.

The CDR3 DNA reads as TGTGCCAGCAGTTTATCTATCGGACTAGCGGGAGGATCGATCAGCAATGAGCAGTTCTTC. Amino acids: CASSLSIGLAGGSISNEQFF. The J gene is TRBJ2-1, the V gene TRBV28, with 14 bases matching TRBD2. Germline CDR1 and CDR2: MDHEN and SYDVKM. V dropped 1 base and J dropped 6; count of bases not matched to a gene: 14. This CDR3 contains 20 residues. Full variable domain (rest looked up from reference TRBV28 and TRBJ2-1): DVKVTQSSRYLVKRTGEKVFLECVQDMDHENMFWYRQDPGLGLRLIYFSYDVKMKEKGDIPEGYSVSREKKERFSLILESASTNQTSMYLCASSLSIGLAGGSISNEQFFGPGTRLTVL.

The genes are TRBV15 and TRBJ2-7; 15 bases are a match to TRBD2. V gave up 0 bases and J gave up 3 bases; unmatched junction bases: 0. Germline V lookup: CDR1 LNHNV, CDR2 YYDKDF (reference sequence). The CDR3 has 16 residues. The CDR3 region has the DNA TGTGCCACCAGCAGAGAGGGACTAGCGGGGGGCTACGAGCAGTACTTC. This sequence encodes CATSREGLAGGYEQYF.

The chain carries TRBV5-1 and TRBJ2-1; 7 bases fit TRBD2. The CDR3 totals 14 residues. Germline CDR1 reads SGHRS; CDR2 reads YFSETQ. Trimming removed 2 bases from V and 2 bases from J; junction bases left unmatched: 1. The CDR3 here is CASSLSGAYNEQFF. The CDR3 region has the DNA TGCGCCAGCAGCTTAAGCGGGGCCTACAATGAGCAGTTCTTC.

This clone has only one observation. The rearrangement joins TRBV13 to TRBJ2-3; a weak D match, TRBD1 (5 bases). Deletions cut 1 base from V and 2 bases from J, with 13 bases between. This CDR3 spans 16 amino acids. Per germline, CDR1 PRHDT and CDR2 FYEKMQ (reference sequence). CDR3: CASSLEYKGITDTQYF. DNA of the CDR3: TGTGCCAGCAGCTTAGAATACAAGGGGATCACAGATACGCAGTATTTT.

This chain connects TRBV19 to TRBJ1-1; D uncertain. Germline CDR1 is LNHDA and CDR2 is SQIVND (reference sequence). V gave up 3 bases and J gave up 5 bases, with 25 bases separating them. CDR3 size: 18 residues. CDR3 protein: CASSMRRQKGGPKTEAFF. The CDR3 DNA reads TGTGCCAGTAGTATGAGGCGCCAGAAGGGAGGCCCCAAGACTGAAGCTTTCTTT.

V and J are TRBV5-4 and TRBJ2-7; D might be TRBD2 (5 bases). The germline V and J ends were trimmed by 0 bases and 4 bases, with 17 bases remaining between them. Germline values: CDR1 SGHNT, CDR2 YYREEE (reference sequence). This CDR3 has 16 residues. CDR3 loop: CASSLGPAETTYEQYF. The CDR3 DNA reads TGTGCCAGCAGCTTGGGCCCAGCGGAGACTACTTACGAGCAGTACTTC.

The chain combines TRBV11-2 with TRBJ2-7; 11 bases map to TRBD2. After removal of 2 bases from V and 6 bases from J, the junction contained 3 bases not matched to a gene. CDR3 length: 14 residues. Looked up from germline, CDR1 is SGHAT and CDR2 is FQNNGV. The CDR3 nucleotides are TGTGCCAGCAGCTTAACTAGCGGGAGAGGCGAGCAGTACTTC. Amino acids: CASSLTSGRGEQYF.

The rearrangement links TRBV25-1 to TRBJ2-3; 13 bases line up with TRBD2. CDR1 is MGHDK and CDR2 is SYGVNS in the germline V gene. With 6 bases clipped from V and 3 bases from J, the junction kept 9 bases outside the gene matches. CDR3 length: 17 residues. Here the CDR3 reads CASSRWTSGRKTDTQYF. CDR3 bases: TGTGCCAGCAGCCGCTGGACTAGCGGGAGAAAGACAGATACGCAGTATTTT.

The CDR3 region is CASSAVDRAPYGYTF. The DNA of the CDR3 is TGCGCCAGCAGTGCCGTCGACAGGGCTCCCTATGGCTACACCTTC. This rearrangement joins TRBV10-2 to TRBJ1-2, with 7 bases matching TRBD1. This CDR3 spans 15 amino acids. Losses at the gene ends were 4 bases for V and 4 bases for J; bases not matched to a gene: 9. Per the germline V gene, CDR1 is WSHSY and CDR2 is SAAADI.

V is TRBV7-2 and J is TRBJ2-3; D possibly corresponds to TRBD1 (9 bases). The germline V gene has CDR1 SGHTA and CDR2 FQGNSA. CDR3 length equals 15 residues. V was trimmed by 5 bases and J by 5 bases, leaving 17 bases between them. This CDR3 reads CASSLLAGQGDTQYF. The DNA of the CDR3 is TGTGCCAGCAGCCTCTTAGCGGGACAGGGAGATACGCAGTATTTT.

V usage is TRBV5-1 and J usage is TRBJ2-7, with TRBD1 identical over 10 bases. The V segment lost 3 bases and the J segment 5 bases; nucleotides outside the gene matches: 5. The CDR3 extends over 14 amino acids. Germline V gene lookup returns CDR1 SGHRS and CDR2 YFSETQ. CDR3: CASSSGTGVDEQYF. The CDR3 nucleotides read TGCGCCAGCAGCTCCGGGACAGGGGTTGACGAGCAGTACTTC.

V and J are TRBV5-4 and TRBJ2-1; 11 nucleotides agree with TRBD1. Per germline, CDR1 SGHNT and CDR2 YYREEE (reference sequence). V lost 10 bases and J lost 0; bases outside the gene matches: 9. This CDR3 has 16 amino acids. Written as DNA, the CDR3 is TGTGCCGGAGGACAGGGGGCGTCCAGCTCCTACAATGAGCAGTTCTTC. Its translation: CAGGQGASSSYNEQFF.

The chain employs TRBV6-5 and TRBJ2-7, with 8 bases identical to TRBD1. The germline CDR1 and CDR2 sequences are MNHEY and SVGAGI. V lost 7 bases, J lost 6 bases, and 8 bases stayed unmatched. The CDR3 is 13 residues long. The CDR3 sequence: CASNLRQGSEQYF. The CDR3 coding sequence is TGTGCCAGCAATCTTAGACAGGGGAGCGAGCAGTACTTC.

This rearrangement joins TRBV5-1 to TRBJ1-1, with 7 bases fitting TRBD1. Germline CDR1 reads SGHRS; CDR2 reads YFSETQ. This CDR3 is 14 amino acids long. Unmatched junction bases numbered 5, after V lost 1 base and J lost 5 bases. The CDR3 sequence: CASSLQGEETEAFF. The CDR3 DNA reads as TGCGCCAGCAGCTTGCAGGGGGAGGAGACTGAAGCTTTCTTT.

The chain recombines TRBV28 with TRBJ1-2; 7 bases line up with TRBD1. CDR1 is MDHEN and CDR2 is SYDVKM in the germline V gene. This CDR3 spans 14 amino acids. V shed 5 bases and J 7 bases; nucleotides not matched to a gene: 10. In nucleotides, the CDR3 is TGTGCCAGCAGTACAAGCGACAGGGTCTCTGGCTACACCTTC. This codes for CASSTSDRVSGYTF.

The chain links TRBV7-2 to TRBJ2-7; the D gene is possibly TRBD1 (5 bases). Per the germline V gene, CDR1 is SGHTA and CDR2 is FQGNSA. The V end was cut by 5 bases, the J end by 2 bases, with 16 bases between. The CDR3 length is 15 residues. CDR3 region: CASSLEGWGPYEQYF. The CDR3 DNA follows: TGTGCCAGCAGCCTTGAAGGGTGGGGCCCCTACGAGCAGTACTTC.

The chain is built from TRBV5-1 and TRBJ2-3; TRBD2 is a possible D gene (6 bases). V was trimmed by 4 bases and J by 4 bases, leaving 13 bases between them. This CDR3 comprises 14 residues. Germline lookup yields CDR1 SGHRS and CDR2 YFSETQ. The CDR3 loop is CASSHSSGADTQYF. The CDR3 nucleotides are TGCGCCAGCAGCCACTCCTCGGGGGCAGATACGCAGTATTTT.

This clone was counted only a few times. The chain combines TRBV7-9 with TRBJ1-1; a weak D match, TRBD1 (6 bases). Per the germline V gene, CDR1 is SEHNR and CDR2 is FQNEAQ (reference sequence). Trimming stripped 5 bases from V and 4 bases from J, with 14 bases between. The CDR3 is made up of 14 amino acids. The DNA for the CDR3 is TGTGCCAGCAGCCCAGCGGGGGCGACCACTGAAGCTTTCTTT. It specifies CASSPAGATTEAFF.

The chain has TRBV10-3 and TRBJ2-3, with 13 bases fitting TRBD2. Germline CDR1 is ENHRY and CDR2 is SYGVKD. V lost 6 bases and J lost 4; bases outside the gene matches: 4. The CDR3 is 15 amino acids. The CDR3 region has the DNA TGTGCCATCAGAGGACTAGCGGGAGTGGCAGATACGCAGTATTTT. It specifies CAIRGLAGVADTQYF.

This sequence joins TRBV7-6 and TRBJ2-3; D is perhaps TRBD2 (5 bases). Germline lookup yields CDR1 SGHVS and CDR2 FNYEAQ. Trimming removed 1 base at V and 2 bases at J, with 7 bases between. This CDR3 is 14 amino acids long. The CDR3 DNA is TGTGCCAGCAGCTTAGAAGCGGCCACAGATACGCAGTATTTT. Amino acids: CASSLEAATDTQYF.

This chain links TRBV18 with TRBJ1-5, with D perhaps TRBD1 (5 bases). The CDR3 contains 14 residues. V was shortened by 6 bases and J by 6 bases, with 15 bases between the two germline ends. CDR1 is KGHSH and CDR2 is LQKENI in the germline V gene. This chain's CDR3 is CASSGGVLSQPQHF. DNA of the CDR3: TGTGCCAGCTCCGGGGGTGTGCTATCTCAGCCCCAGCATTTT.

By share of the sample, this clone is medium-sized. The gene calls are TRBV7-3 and TRBJ2-7, with 9 nucleotides matching TRBD1. The CDR3 runs 17 residues. Germline V gene lookup returns CDR1 SGHTA and CDR2 FQGTGA. With 5 bases clipped from V and 3 bases from J, the junction kept 14 bases outside the gene matches. CDR3 DNA sequence: TGTGCCAGCAGCCCACTCCGTCGACAGGGGGGTAACTACGAGCAGTACTTC. Translated: CASSPLRRQGGNYEQYF.

The J gene is TRBJ2-2, the V gene TRBV6-4, with TRBD2 as a possible D gene (6 bases). Trimming removed 7 bases at V and 2 bases at J, with 23 bases between. The CDR3 runs to 18 residues. CDR1 MRHNA and CDR2 SNTAGT come from the germline V gene. CDR3 sequence reads: CASTPPPMGGQNTGELFF. The CDR3 DNA is TGTGCCAGCACCCCGCCCCCGATGGGGGGTCAAAACACCGGGGAGCTGTTTTTT.

This clone was seen just once. This chain joins TRBV2 and TRBJ2-3; 7 bases fit TRBD2. The CDR3 is made up of 16 amino acids. Trimming at V came to 5 bases and at J to 3 bases, leaving 11 bases not matched to a gene. Germline-derived CDR1 and CDR2 are SNHLY and FYNNEI. In nucleotides, the CDR3 is TGTGCCAGCAGTCCTGTAGCGGGCCGCACTACAGATACGCAGTATTTT. Residues: CASSPVAGRTTDTQYF.

The V gene is TRBV6-6, the J gene TRBJ2-5; 12 nucleotides agree with TRBD2. Germline CDR1 MNHNY, CDR2 SVGAGI (reference sequence). The CDR3 contains 15 residues. The J segment lost 4 bases and the V segment lost 6 bases, leaving 6 bases of the junction unmatched. The CDR3 loop is CASRRATSGGETQYF. CDR3 coding DNA: TGTGCCAGCAGGAGAGCGACTAGCGGGGGAGAGACCCAGTACTTC.

This clone was seen only once. V and J are TRBV6-5 and TRBJ2-1; 10 nucleotides align to TRBD2. Germline CDR1 and CDR2: MNHEY and SVGAGI. CDR3 length: 13 residues. V lost 8 bases, J lost 12 bases, and 10 bases stayed unmatched. The CDR3 protein is CASSGTSDRGQFF. Here the CDR3 DNA reads TGTGCCAGCTCCGGGACTAGCGATCGGGGGCAGTTCTTC.

The chain links TRBV7-2 to TRBJ1-2; TRBD1 is a possible D gene (5 bases). This CDR3 has 14 residues. V was trimmed by 4 bases and J by 4 bases, leaving 13 bases between them. The V gene's germline CDR1 is SGHTA and CDR2 FQGNSA. As DNA, the CDR3 is TGTGCCAGCAGCTCCGGGGGAGGGTCCTATGGCTACACCTTC. Residues: CASSSGGGSYGYTF.